The T cell receptor (beta chain) under discussion was sequenced for a study of long-term antiretroviral therapy in people with HIV. Study summary: The 2015 immediate-ART recommendation was preceded by the earliest samples by about a decade. Findings and caveats of the study: Collection of the blood took place between the mid-2000s and the late 2010s. The ART regimens in use then may have been less effective than current ones.

Trimming shortened V by 5 bases and J by 0 bases, and 20 bases separated the two germline ends. Germline assignment: CDR1 PRHDT and CDR2 FYEKMQ (reference sequence). CDR3 size: 17 residues. The samples, holding roughly 0.9-10 million cryopreserved PBMC, were thawed before DNA extraction was carried out. Details on this clone: Antigen: not known.

Runs used v3.0 of the immunoSEQ assay and were done at survey level. The repertoire was sequenced with immunoSEQ multiplex PCR; TCRdb's copy has only in-frame clones and lacks some. The sample includes tens of thousands of clones, around four fifths of them seen just once. The source of this sequence is a man in his late teens or twenties with HIV. Sequenced material: unsorted PBMCs, taken 1.5 years before starting antiretroviral therapy. The chain carries TRBV13 and TRBJ2-7; D tentatively reads TRBD1 or TRBD2 (6 bases each). The CDR3 coding sequence is TGTGCCAGCAGCCCCGGATTCGGGGGCCTAAGCTCCTACGAGCAGTACTTC. Translation gives CASSPGFGGLSSYEQYF.